These 31 T cell receptor beta chains were sequenced from one sample in a study of T and B cells in COVID-19 patients (dated by TCRdb to between 2020 and 2021). Sequencing was carried out with an Illumina MiSeq. Multiplex PCR with BIOMED2 TRB-A/B primer pools was used to amplify TRB rearrangements. Using fastp trimming at Q25 and MiXCR clonotype assembly, TCRdb reanalyzed the public sequencing data and kept in-frame beta chains. Rows matching on CDR3 protein sequence are summarized as one entry with the most common DNA and genes. This sample gives tens of thousands of distinct CDR3 sequences in total; approximately 32% of them show up just once. The ten largest clones capture roughly 1.7% of the sample. TRB repertoires were amplified from around 230-520 ng of genomic DNA extracted from blood. The specimen was blood. The receptor source for this set is a human donor who had recovered from COVID-19.

In its sample, this clonotype was seen a few times. V usage is TRBV6-1 and J usage is TRBJ2-6; 7 nucleotides agree with TRBD2. The CDR3 totals 13 residues. Germline assignment: CDR1 MNHNS and CDR2 SASEGT. V trimming: 11 bases; J trimming: 0 bases; junction bases outside the gene matches: 1. The CDR3 coding sequence is TGTGCCGCGGGGGTCTCTGGGGCCAACGTCCTGACTTTC. Protein: CAAGVSGANVLTF.

The genes are TRBV20-1 and TRBJ2-6; 9 bases agree with TRBD2. Germline CDR1 DFQATT, CDR2 SNEGSKA (reference sequence). The CDR3 covers 14 residues. V lost 0 bases and J lost 12; bases outside the gene matches: 6. DNA for the CDR3: TGCAGTGCTAGAGACTGGGCGGGAGGGTTCGTCCTGACTTTC. Amino acid sequence: CSARDWAGGFVLTF.

The table lists this clonotype with a few counts. The chain recombines TRBV6-5 with TRBJ1-1; TRBD1 matches at 8 bases. In germline, CDR1 is MNHEY, CDR2 SVGAGI. The ends lost 8 bases at V and 0 bases at J; junction bases unmatched: 5. The CDR3 loop spans 14 amino acids. CDR3 nucleotides: TGTGCCAGCGGGCAGGGGGCGGTGAACACTGAAGCTTTCTTT. As protein: CASGQGAVNTEAFF.

The chain couples TRBV6-2 or TRBV6-3 to TRBJ2-5; maybe TRBD2 (5 bases). The CDR3 extends over 14 amino acids. Germline loops: CDR1 MNHEY, CDR2 SVGEGT. Between the trimmed V and J ends, which lost 2 bases and 5 bases, there was a span of 12 bases. The CDR3 coding sequence is TGTGCCAGCAGTTACCGGGGAACAACGGAGACCCAGTACTTC. As protein: CASSYRGTTETQYF.

Remarks on this clonotype: The germline gene is not matched at one end of the junction; a read error may be the cause. V and J are TRBV4-2 and TRBJ2-2, with D unclear. The CDR3 is 15 amino acids. The germline CDR1 and CDR2 sequences are LGHNA and YNFKEQ. The CDR3 region is CASSPRYMNTGELFF. CDR3 nucleotides: TGCGCCAGCAGCCCGAGGTATATGAACACCGGGGAGCTGTTTTTT.

The chain carries TRBV20-1 and TRBJ2-3; 8 bases match TRBD1. The CDR3 runs to 15 residues. V shed 5 bases and J 5 bases; nucleotides not matched to a gene: 12. Germline lookup yields CDR1 DFQATT and CDR2 SNEGSKA (reference sequence). Written as DNA, the CDR3 is TGCAGTGCTCCAAGGGCGCAGGGGGCAGGAGATACGCAGTATTTT. Translating it yields CSAPRAQGAGDTQYF.

The table lists this clonotype with many counts. The chain uses TRBV5-6 and TRBJ2-5; D unclear. V was pared by 0 bases and J by 5 bases, with 8 bases between. CDR3 length equals 13 residues. Germline V gives CDR1 SGHDT, CDR2 YYEEEE. Here the CDR3 DNA reads TGTGCCAGCAGCTTGGCCGAGAGGGAGACCCAGTACTTC. This sequence encodes CASSLAERETQYF.

V gene TRBV10-3 combines with J gene TRBJ2-1, with 12 bases lining up with TRBD2. V trimming: 8 bases; J trimming: 12 bases; junction bases outside the gene matches: 8. Germline V gene sequence: CDR1 ENHRY, CDR2 SYGVKD. The CDR3 is 13 amino acids. The CDR3: CAIAPSGREGQFF. The CDR3 bases are TGTGCCATCGCGCCTAGCGGGAGGGAGGGGCAGTTCTTC.

This clonotype showed up just once. This sequence joins TRBV20-1 and TRBJ2-3; possible D gene TRBD2, 5 bases. The germline gives CDR1 DFQATT, CDR2 SNEGSKA (reference sequence). Trimming took off 4 bases at V and 0 bases at J, with 11 bases between the two ends. This CDR3 comprises 14 residues. CDR3 region: CSATPPSSTDTQYF. CDR3 DNA sequence: TGCAGTGCTACCCCCCCTAGCAGCACAGATACGCAGTATTTT.

The CDR3 DNA is TGTGCCAGCAGTTTTAGGGAGAGCTCCTACGAGCAGTACTTC. This codes for CASSFRESSYEQYF. This sequence joins TRBV12-3 or TRBV12-4 and TRBJ2-7; D possibly corresponds to TRBD2 (5 bases). The CDR3 is 14 amino acids. Trimming left V 3 bases short and J 0 bases short, with 9 bases between.

This clonotype is judged medium-sized. The rearrangement joins TRBV29-1 to TRBJ2-7; TRBD2 agrees at 7 bases. Germline CDR1 is SQVTM and CDR2 is ANQGSEA. The CDR3 sequence is 14 residues long. Losses at the gene ends were 4 bases for V and 3 bases for J; bases not matched to a gene: 9. The CDR3 DNA follows: TGCAGCGTTGGAGAGCGGGACTGGGGCTACGAGCAGTACTTC. Translating gives CSVGERDWGYEQYF.

This clonotype was seen a handful of times. This sequence joins TRBV10-3 and TRBJ2-5; no definite D call. The CDR3 spans 13 residues. Trimming left V 6 bases short and J 5 bases short, with 13 bases between. CDR1 and CDR2 from the germline V gene are ENHRY and SYGVKD. The CDR3 reads CAIRVEPSETQYF. The CDR3 DNA reads as TGTGCCATCAGGGTGGAGCCCAGCGAGACCCAGTACTTC.

The chain uses TRBV6-1 and TRBJ2-7; D possibly uses TRBD1 or TRBD2 (5 bases each). The CDR3 is made up of 14 amino acids. Trimming removed 1 base from V and 9 bases from J, with 16 bases in between. In germline, CDR1 is MNHNS, CDR2 SASEGT. The CDR3 DNA is TGTGCCAGCAGTGAAGAGGGGACGGCTACGGGGCAGTACTTC. Residues: CASSEEGTATGQYF.

This chain joins TRBV20-1 and TRBJ2-7; possible D gene TRBD2, 6 bases. There are 13 residues in the CDR3. Germline V CDR1 and CDR2: DFQATT, SNEGSKA (reference sequence). The germline V and J ends were trimmed by 3 bases and 3 bases, with 12 bases remaining between them. CDR3 loop: CSASGRGVYEQYF. The CDR3 nucleotides are TGCAGTGCTAGCGGGAGAGGTGTCTACGAGCAGTACTTC.

This clonotype has a handful of counts. The chain employs TRBV5-4 and TRBJ2-7, with a weak D call TRBD2 (6 bases). The CDR3 is made up of 15 amino acids. Trimming took 0 bases from V and 0 from J, leaving 10 bases between them. Germline V gives CDR1 SGHNT, CDR2 YYREEE (reference sequence). CDR3 DNA sequence: TGTGCCAGCAGCTTGGGGCGGGACCTCTCCTACGAGCAGTACTTC. As protein: CASSLGRDLSYEQYF.

This clonotype was counted only a few times. V gene TRBV5-4 combines with J gene TRBJ1-2; D is unresolved. V lost 0 bases to trimming and J lost 6 bases, with 6 bases between them. Germline V CDR1 and CDR2: SGHNT, YYREEE (reference sequence). This CDR3 region has 12 residues. CDR3 coding DNA: TGTGCCAGCAGCTTGGAGTCAGATGGCTACACCTTC. Translation gives CASSLESDGYTF.

This clonotype was seen more than once but under ten times. The CDR3 DNA is TGTGCCAGCAGTATGGGAGGCTGGGTCACCGATACGCAGTATTTT. Translating it yields CASSMGGWVTDTQYF. The chain uses TRBV6-5 and TRBJ2-3, with D possibly being TRBD2 (6 bases). The CDR3 length is 15 residues. V was clipped by 5 bases and J by 6 bases, with 18 bases between them. CDR1 and CDR2 from the germline V gene are MNHEY and SVGAGI.

The rearrangement joins TRBV11-2 to TRBJ2-2; D may be TRBD2 (6 bases). Germline V gives CDR1 SGHAT, CDR2 FQNNGV. The V and J ends lost 0 bases and 1 base respectively, with 12 bases between them. CDR3 length: 17 residues. CDR3: CASSLDLQGGNTGELFF. CDR3 bases: TGTGCCAGCAGCTTAGATCTGCAGGGAGGGAACACCGGGGAGCTGTTTTTT.

V usage is TRBV12-3 or TRBV12-4 and J usage is TRBJ2-6, with unresolved D. The CDR3 is made up of 15 amino acids. Deletions cut 8 bases from V and 2 bases from J, with 13 bases between. The DNA for the CDR3 is TGTGCCAGCTCCTCTATGCTCCCTGGGGCCAACGTCCTGACTTTC. Protein: CASSSMLPGANVLTF.

The genes are TRBV19 and TRBJ1-1; no clear D gene. CDR1 and CDR2 from the germline V gene are LNHDA and SQIVND (reference sequence). Trimming left V 3 bases short and J 4 bases short, with 12 bases between. CDR3 size: 14 residues. The CDR3 DNA sequence: TGTGCCAGTAGTATGGTCCAAGGCATCACTGAAGCTTTCTTT. Translating it yields CASSMVQGITEAFF.

This clonotype was observed a few times. This chain uses TRBV6-2 or TRBV6-3 with TRBJ2-7; possibly TRBD2 for D (5 bases). The V and J ends lost 0 bases and 3 bases respectively, with 12 bases between them. The CDR3 runs 15 residues. CDR1 MNHEY and CDR2 SVGEGT come from the germline V gene. CDR3 DNA sequence: TGTGCCAGCAGTTACTCGAGGGCGGTAAGCTACGAGCAGTACTTC. Amino acid sequence: CASSYSRAVSYEQYF.

Note on this clonotype: This clone may be a read error of a much larger clone one base away. This chain joins TRBV6-2 or TRBV6-3 and TRBJ2-2; D remains unclear. This CDR3 is built from 13 residues. Per germline, CDR1 MNHEY and CDR2 SVGEGT. This CDR3 reads CASNYLNTGELFF. CDR3 bases: TGTGCCAGCAATTACTTGAACACCGGGGAGCTGTTTTTT.

At least ten counts were recorded for this clonotype. The chain carries TRBV18 and TRBJ2-1; unclear D gene. CDR1 KGHSH and CDR2 LQKENI come from the germline V gene. V shed 3 bases and J shed 10 bases, with 10 bases lying between them. The CDR3 extends over 12 amino acids. This CDR3 reads CASSPQQGEQFF. The CDR3 coding sequence is TGTGCCAGCTCACCGCAGCAAGGCGAGCAGTTCTTC.

A few counts support this clonotype. V is TRBV7-9 and J is TRBJ2-2; no clear D. There are 15 residues in the CDR3. Trimming took off 1 base at V and 7 bases at J, with 13 bases between the two ends. Germline CDR1 reads SEHNR; CDR2 reads FQNEAQ (reference sequence). The chain's CDR3 is CASSLGLGVGGELFF. Written as DNA, the CDR3 is TGTGCCAGCAGCTTAGGGTTAGGAGTCGGCGGGGAGCTGTTTTTT.

V gene TRBV7-9 combines with J gene TRBJ2-1, with D possibly matching TRBD1 (6 bases). Germline V gene data show CDR1 as SEHNR and CDR2 as FQNEAQ (reference sequence). V shed 1 base and J shed 7 bases, with 17 bases lying between them. CDR3 length equals 16 residues. The CDR3 sequence is CASSLVTGTKGNEQFF. As DNA, the CDR3 is TGTGCCAGCAGCTTAGTGACAGGTACCAAAGGGAATGAGCAGTTCTTC.

In this sample, this clonotype turned up a few times. The chain employs TRBV19 and TRBJ1-1, with D hard to call. CDR3 size: 14 residues. Germline assignment: CDR1 LNHDA and CDR2 SQIVND (reference sequence). V was clipped by 5 bases and J by 4 bases, with 14 bases between them. CDR3 in amino acids: CASSGEGFGTEAFF. CDR3 sequence (DNA): TGTGCCAGTAGTGGGGAGGGTTTCGGCACTGAAGCTTTCTTT.

This rearrangement joins TRBV12-3 or TRBV12-4 to TRBJ2-7; D remains ambiguous. The CDR3 has 11 residues. V was shortened by 3 bases and J by 2 bases, with 2 bases between the two germline ends. CDR3 residues: CASSFTYEQYF. CDR3 nucleotide sequence: TGTGCCAGCAGTTTCACCTACGAGCAGTACTTC.

This clonotype is labeled as medium-sized. The V gene is TRBV27, the J gene TRBJ2-7; D not certain. CDR1 MNHEY and CDR2 SMNVEV come from the germline V gene (reference sequence). V was shortened by 3 bases and J by 3 bases, with 3 bases between the two germline ends. The CDR3 contains 11 residues. The CDR3 sequence: CASSLGYEQYF. The CDR3 coding sequence is TGTGCCAGCAGTTTGGGCTACGAGCAGTACTTC.

The chain has TRBV27 and TRBJ1-3, with D possibly being TRBD1 (6 bases). V shed 4 bases and J shed 5 bases, with 21 bases lying between them. The CDR3 consists of 17 residues. In germline, CDR1 is MNHEY, CDR2 SMNVEV (reference sequence). CDR3 in DNA: TGTGCCAGCAGTTCGAGCTCACAGGGCGAGTCGAGAAACACCATATATTTT. Translated: CASSSSSQGESRNTIYF.

This chain links TRBV18 with TRBJ1-3; no definite D call. Germline CDR1 is KGHSH and CDR2 is LQKENI. With 3 bases removed from V and 9 bases from J, the gap between germline ends came to 18 bases. This CDR3 has 15 amino acids. This CDR3 is CASSPPPGTSGTIYF. CDR3 DNA: TGTGCCAGCTCACCCCCCCCTGGAACCAGCGGCACCATATATTTT.

In this sample, this clonotype is medium-sized. The rearrangement links TRBV19 to TRBJ2-2; TRBD1 matches 7 bases. This CDR3 is built from 16 residues. Germline V CDR1 and CDR2: LNHDA, SQIVND (reference sequence). Unmatched junction bases numbered 11, after V lost 5 bases and J lost 5 bases. The DNA of the CDR3 is TGTGCCAGTAGTGTACCTTACAGGGGTTGGACCGGGGAGCTGTTTTTT. Protein product: CASSVPYRGWTGELFF.